The 9 T cell receptor beta chains given below trace back to one sample, sequenced in a study of cytotoxic CD8 clonotypes in ibrutinib-treated CLL. Only in-frame clones appear in the TCRdb table, and some are missing; sequencing was by immunoSEQ multiplex PCR. The table lists some 310,000 clones, roughly 85% of them singletons, with more than 6% in the top ten. The sequences come from PBMCs, collected before ibrutinib treatment. These receptor sequences come from a human donor with chronic lymphocytic leukemia.

The gene calls are TRBV28 and TRBJ1-3; D is uncertain. The CDR3 runs 11 residues. V lost 6 bases to trimming and J lost 9 bases, with 9 bases between them. The germline V gene has CDR1 MDHEN and CDR2 SYDVKM. This CDR3 is CASSHFPTIYF. The DNA for the CDR3 is TGTGCCAGCAGCCATTTCCCCACCATATATTTT. Based on the CDR3 plus reference TRBV28 and TRBJ1-3, the full variable domain is DVKVTQSSRYLVKRTGEKVFLECVQDMDHENMFWYRQDPGLGLRLIYFSYDVKMKEKGDIPEGYSVSREKKERFSLILESASTNQTSMYLCASSHFPTIYFGEGSWLTVV.

V is TRBV4-1 and J is TRBJ2-1; no definite D call. CDR3 size: 16 residues. The germline V and J ends were trimmed by 0 bases and 9 bases, with 18 bases remaining between them. The germline V gene encodes CDR1 MGHRA and CDR2 YSYEKL. The CDR3 DNA is TGCGCCAGCAGCCAAGAATCCTTCTCGAGTACGTTTGAGCAGTTCTTC. Translation: CASSQESFSSTFEQFF.

V is TRBV9 and J is TRBJ2-7; the match to TRBD2 covers 11 bases. There are 16 residues in the CDR3. With 0 bases clipped from V and 4 bases from J, the junction kept 6 bases outside the gene matches. Germline CDR1 is SGDLS and CDR2 is YYNGEE. The CDR3 DNA reads as TGTGCCAGCAGCGTAGAGCTAGCGGGAGGAATGTACGAGCAGTACTTC. Protein: CASSVELAGGMYEQYF.

The chain is built from TRBV7-2 and TRBJ1-2; weak D call: TRBD1 (5 bases). Germline V gene lookup returns CDR1 SGHTA and CDR2 FQGNSA. The CDR3 runs 14 residues. Trimming stripped 5 bases from V and 4 bases from J, with 14 bases between. This chain's CDR3 is CASSGAQGAYGYTF. The CDR3 coding sequence is TGTGCCAGCAGCGGGGCTCAGGGAGCCTATGGCTACACCTTC. The full variable domain, its missing parts supplied by reference TRBV7-2 and TRBJ1-2, is GAGVSQSPSNKVTEKGKDVELRCDPISGHTALYWYRQSLGQGLEFLIYFQGNSAPDKSGLPSDRFSAERTGGSVSTLTIQRTQQEDSAVYLCASSGAQGAYGYTFGSGTRLTVV.

The J gene is TRBJ1-2, the V gene TRBV19; TRBD1 agrees at 9 bases. Trimming removed 5 bases from V and 3 bases from J; junction bases left unmatched: 7. CDR3 length: 15 residues. Germline V gene sequence: CDR1 LNHDA, CDR2 SQIVND (reference sequence). In nucleotides, the CDR3 is TGTGCCAGTAGTCCTCGACAGGGGGTTGACTATGGCTACACCTTC. Its translation: CASSPRQGVDYGYTF.

This chain links TRBV5-4 with TRBJ2-2; D not certain. The V gene's germline CDR1 is SGHNT and CDR2 YYREEE (reference sequence). The CDR3 spans 14 residues. Trimming shortened V by 1 base and J by 0 bases, and 4 bases separated the two germline ends. CDR3 sequence (DNA): TGTGCCAGCAGCTTGCGGGCGAACACCGGGGAGCTGTTTTTT. Amino acids: CASSLRANTGELFF.

The chain links TRBV9 to TRBJ2-1; D not certain. CDR1 is SGDLS, CDR2 YYNGEE, per germline. V was cut by 4 bases and J by 5 bases, with 13 bases left in between. This CDR3 region has 14 residues. The CDR3 region has the DNA TGTGCCAGCAGCCCATCCCTTCGTAACAATGAGCAGTTCTTC. Translating it yields CASSPSLRNNEQFF.

V gene TRBV28 combines with J gene TRBJ2-7; D is uncertain. This CDR3 comprises 15 residues. The germline gives CDR1 MDHEN, CDR2 SYDVKM. Between the trimmed V and J ends, which lost 5 bases and 2 bases, there was a span of 16 bases. The CDR3 DNA follows: TGTGCCAGCAGTACAAGGTGGCCCAGAACCTACGAGCAGTACTTC. Translated, it gives CASSTRWPRTYEQYF. Complete variable domain (other parts from reference TRBV28 and TRBJ2-7): DVKVTQSSRYLVKRTGEKVFLECVQDMDHENMFWYRQDPGLGLRLIYFSYDVKMKEKGDIPEGYSVSREKKERFSLILESASTNQTSMYLCASSTRWPRTYEQYFGPGTRLTVT.

CDR3 coding DNA: TGCAGCGTTGGGGGGGTAGGCGGGAGTGTAATAAATGAGCAGTTCTTC. It encodes CSVGGVGGSVINEQFF. The V gene is TRBV29-1, the J gene TRBJ2-1, with 7 bases identical to TRBD2. V shed 4 bases, J shed 7 bases, and the junction held 16 bases outside the gene matches. The CDR3 has 16 residues. Germline V gene data show CDR1 as SQVTM and CDR2 as ANQGSEA.